The clone carrying this TCR beta chain occurred a few times. Its specificity is unknown. The study ran its PCR with 60 Vbeta and 13 Jbeta primers. Assay used: immunoSEQ multiplex PCR; TCRdb lists only in-frame clones, some missing. The sample consists of about 150,000 clones, 75% to 85% of them appearing once. These data are taken from a study of cytomegalovirus exposure and HLA in healthy donors. Study results and caveats: Researchers reportedly found TCR beta sequences accurately predicted most subjects' HLA-A and HLA-B alleles. At a 0.05 false discovery rate, a later analysis found some 18,000 TCR beta sequences to be associated with HLA alleles. Researchers counted 180 or so TCR beta chains as cytomegalovirus-associated.

The CDR3 length is 16 residues. Germline V gene sequence: CDR1 SGHDT, CDR2 YYEEEE. V shed 4 bases and J 3 bases; nucleotides not matched to a gene: 8. The TCR sequence derives from a woman aged 25-40 years in good health and CMV-seropositive. The genes are TRBV5-6 and TRBJ2-3; TRBD1 agrees at 10 bases. Specimen: PBMCs. The CDR3 sequence is CASSRATGGATDTQYF. CDR3 coding DNA: TGTGCCAGCAGCCGCGCGACAGGGGGCGCGACAGATACGCAGTATTTT.